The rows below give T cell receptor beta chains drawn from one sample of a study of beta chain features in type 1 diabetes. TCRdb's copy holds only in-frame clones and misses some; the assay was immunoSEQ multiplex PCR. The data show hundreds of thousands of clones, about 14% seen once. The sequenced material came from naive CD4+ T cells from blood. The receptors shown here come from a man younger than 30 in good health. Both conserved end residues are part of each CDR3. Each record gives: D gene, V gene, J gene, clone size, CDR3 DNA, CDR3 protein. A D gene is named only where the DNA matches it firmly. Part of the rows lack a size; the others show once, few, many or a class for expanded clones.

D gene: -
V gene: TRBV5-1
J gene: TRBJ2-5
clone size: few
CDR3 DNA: TGCGCCAGCAGCTTTGGGGCTACACAAGAGACCCAGTACTTC
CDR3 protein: CASSFGATQETQYF

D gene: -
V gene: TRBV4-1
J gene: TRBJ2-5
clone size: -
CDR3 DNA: TGCGCCAGCAGCCAAGAATTGTCAGTCACCGGACAAGAGACCCAGTACTTC
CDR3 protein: CASSQELSVTGQETQYF

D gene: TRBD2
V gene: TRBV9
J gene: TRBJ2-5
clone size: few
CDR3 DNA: TGTGCCAGCAGCCCCGGGGGGCTAGCGGGAAAAGAGACCCAGTACTTC
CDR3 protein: CASSPGGLAGKETQYF

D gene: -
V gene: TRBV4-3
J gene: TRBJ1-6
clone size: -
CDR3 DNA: TGCGCCAGCAGCCAAGAAGCCAGGACTTATAATTCACCCCTCCACTTT
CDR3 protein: CASSQEARTYNSPLHF

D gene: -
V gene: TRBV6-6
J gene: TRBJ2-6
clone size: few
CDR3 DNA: TGTGCCAGCAGTTACAACAGGGCCGGGGCCAACGTCCTGACTTTC
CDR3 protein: CASSYNRAGANVLTF

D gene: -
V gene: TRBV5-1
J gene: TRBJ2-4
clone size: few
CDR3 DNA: TGCGCCAGCAGCTCAGGCGACATTTTAGCCAAAAACATTCAGTACTTC
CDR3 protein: CASSSGDILAKNIQYF

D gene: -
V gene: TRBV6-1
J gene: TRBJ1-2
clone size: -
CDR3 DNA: TGTGCCAGCACCACGGACAGATTCTATGGCTACACCTTC
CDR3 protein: CASTTDRFYGYTF

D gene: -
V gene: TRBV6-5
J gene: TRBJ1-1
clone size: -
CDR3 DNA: TGTGCCAGCAGTTACGGAGAGGGGCTACGAACTGAAGCTTTCTTT
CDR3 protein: CASSYGEGLRTEAFF

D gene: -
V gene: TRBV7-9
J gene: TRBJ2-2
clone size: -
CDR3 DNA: TGTGCCAGCAGCTTGACAGGAAATACCGGGGAGCTGTTTTTT
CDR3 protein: CASSLTGNTGELFF

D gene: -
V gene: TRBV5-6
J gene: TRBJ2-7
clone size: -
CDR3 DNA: TGTGCCAGCAGCTTGGGAACAGGCGCGACCTACGAGCAGTACTTC
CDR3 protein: CASSLGTGATYEQYF

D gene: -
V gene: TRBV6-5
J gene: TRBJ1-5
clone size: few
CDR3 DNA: TGTGCCAGCAGGAGGACAGTCAGCAATCAGCCCCAGCATTTT
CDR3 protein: CASRRTVSNQPQHF

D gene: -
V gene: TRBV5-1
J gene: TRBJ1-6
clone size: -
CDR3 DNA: TGCGCCAGCAGCTTGTACGGGTGGAATAATTCACCCCTCCACTTT
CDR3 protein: CASSLYGWNNSPLHF

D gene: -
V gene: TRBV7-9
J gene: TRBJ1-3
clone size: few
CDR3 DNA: TGTGCCAGCAGCTCGGCCCCGTCTTCGGACACCATATATTTT
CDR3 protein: CASSSAPSSDTIYF

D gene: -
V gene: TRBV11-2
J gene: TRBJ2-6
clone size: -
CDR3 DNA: TGTGCCAGCAGCCCTCTTCGGAGGGCCAACGTCCTGACTTTC
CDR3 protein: CASSPLRRANVLTF

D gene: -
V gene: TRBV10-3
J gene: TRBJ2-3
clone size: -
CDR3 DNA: TGTGCCACCTGGACTTGGAAAGACACAGATACGCAGTATTTT
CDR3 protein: CATWTWKDTDTQYF

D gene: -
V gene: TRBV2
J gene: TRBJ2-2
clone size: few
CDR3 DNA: TGTGCCAGCAGTGAATCAACTAGCTCCGGGGAGCTGTTTTTT
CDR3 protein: CASSESTSSGELFF

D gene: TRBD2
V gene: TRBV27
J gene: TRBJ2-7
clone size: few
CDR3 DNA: TGTGCCAGCAGTCGACTAGCGGGGACTTCCTACGAGCAGTACTTC
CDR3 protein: CASSRLAGTSYEQYF

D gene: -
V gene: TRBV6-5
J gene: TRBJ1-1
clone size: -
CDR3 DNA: TGTGCCAGCACCAAAACCGGACAGCTGAACACTGAAGCTTTCTTT
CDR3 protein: CASTKTGQLNTEAFF

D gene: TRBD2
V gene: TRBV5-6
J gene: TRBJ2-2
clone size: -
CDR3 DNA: TGTGCCAGCAGCTCATACTGGCGGGAGGTTAACACCGGGGAGCTGTTTTTT
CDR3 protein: CASSSYWREVNTGELFF

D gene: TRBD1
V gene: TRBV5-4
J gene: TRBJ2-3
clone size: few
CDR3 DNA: TGTGCCAGCAGCTTTCCGGGACAGCGCACAGATACGCAGTATTTT
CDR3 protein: CASSFPGQRTDTQYF

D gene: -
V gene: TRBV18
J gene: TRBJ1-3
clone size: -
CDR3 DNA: TGTGCCAGCTCACCTCGGACAGATCAGACTGGAAACACCATATATTTT
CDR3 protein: CASSPRTDQTGNTIYF

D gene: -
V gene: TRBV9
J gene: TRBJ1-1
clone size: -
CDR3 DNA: TGTGCCAGCAGCGTTGGGGGGGCGCTGACTGAAGCTTTCTTT
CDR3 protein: CASSVGGALTEAFF

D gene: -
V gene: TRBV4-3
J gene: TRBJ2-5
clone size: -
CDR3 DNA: TGCGCCAGCAGCCAACTCCCCCCAATGCAGGGTACGGGGTACCAAGAGACCCAGTACTTC
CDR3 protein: CASSQLPPMQGTGYQETQYF

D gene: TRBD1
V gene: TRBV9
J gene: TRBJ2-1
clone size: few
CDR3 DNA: TGTGCCAGCAGGGCTATTGGACAGGGCCCCAATGAGCAGTTCTTC
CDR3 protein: CASRAIGQGPNEQFF

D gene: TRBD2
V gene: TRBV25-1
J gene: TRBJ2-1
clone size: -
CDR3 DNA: TGTGCCAGCGCAAGAGCGGGGGCCGACTACAATGAGCAGTTCTTC
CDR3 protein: CASARAGADYNEQFF

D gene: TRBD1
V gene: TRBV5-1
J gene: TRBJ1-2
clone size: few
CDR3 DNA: TGCGCCAGCAGCTTAATACAGGGGAACTATGGCTACACCTTC
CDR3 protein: CASSLIQGNYGYTF

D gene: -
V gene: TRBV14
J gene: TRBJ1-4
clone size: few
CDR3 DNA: TGTGCCAGCAGCCTCACAGGGAACAATGAAAAACTGTTTTTT
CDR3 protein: CASSLTGNNEKLFF

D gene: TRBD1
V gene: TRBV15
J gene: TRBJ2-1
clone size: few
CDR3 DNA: TGTGCCACCAGCAGTAGACGGACAGGGACATACTACAATGAGCAGTTCTTC
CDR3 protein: CATSSRRTGTYYNEQFF

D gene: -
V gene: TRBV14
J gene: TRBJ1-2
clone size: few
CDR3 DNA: TGTGCCAGCAGCCAGAATTACAGGGCCAGCTATGGCTACACCTTC
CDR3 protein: CASSQNYRASYGYTF

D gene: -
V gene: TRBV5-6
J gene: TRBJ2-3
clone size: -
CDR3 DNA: TGTGCCAGCAGCCGGGGAGTCGGCGGGTCCACAGATACGCAGTATTTT
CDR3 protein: CASSRGVGGSTDTQYF

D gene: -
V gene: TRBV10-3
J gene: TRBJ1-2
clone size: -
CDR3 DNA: TGTGCCATCACCCCGACAGGTGATTCCTATGGCTACACCTTC
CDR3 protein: CAITPTGDSYGYTF

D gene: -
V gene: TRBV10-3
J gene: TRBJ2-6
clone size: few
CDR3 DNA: TGTGCCATCAGTGAGTCTGCCACCTCTGGGGCCAACGTCCTGACTTTC
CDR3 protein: CAISESATSGANVLTF

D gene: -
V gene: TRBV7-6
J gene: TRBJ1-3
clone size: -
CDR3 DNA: TGTGCCAGCAGCTTAGAGTCCTCTGGAAACACCATATATTTT
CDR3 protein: CASSLESSGNTIYF

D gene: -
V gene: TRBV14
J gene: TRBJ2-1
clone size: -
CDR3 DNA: TGTGCCAGCAGCCAAGTACCAGGTCTAGGCTACAATGAGCAGTTCTTC
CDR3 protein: CASSQVPGLGYNEQFF

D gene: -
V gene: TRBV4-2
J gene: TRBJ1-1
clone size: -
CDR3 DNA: TGTGCCAGCAGCCAAGTGGTTCAGCCGCGGAACACTGAAGCTTTCTTT
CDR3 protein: CASSQVVQPRNTEAFF

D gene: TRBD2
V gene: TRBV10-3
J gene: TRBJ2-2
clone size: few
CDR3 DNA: TGTGCCATCAGAACTAGCGGGAGTGGGGGCACCGGGGAGCTGTTTTTT
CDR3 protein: CAIRTSGSGGTGELFF

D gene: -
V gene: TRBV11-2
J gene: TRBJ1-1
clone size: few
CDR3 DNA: TGTGCCAGCAGAAGGGTTAGGGGGGGCACTGAAGCTTTCTTT
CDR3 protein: CASRRVRGGTEAFF

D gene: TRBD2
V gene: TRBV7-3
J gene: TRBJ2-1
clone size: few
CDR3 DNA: TGTGCCAGCAGCCTGCTAGCGGGATCCCTCGATGAGCAGTTCTTC
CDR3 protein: CASSLLAGSLDEQFF